Here is one T cell receptor beta chain with its context. V lost 5 bases to trimming and J lost 6 bases, with 16 bases between them. CDR3 size: 14 residues. CDR1 and CDR2 (germline): SEHNR, FQNEAQ (reference sequence). This entry belongs to a study of control samples from healthy donors and cancer patients. The protocol was immunoSEQ multiplex PCR, while the TCRdb copy is restricted to in-frame clones and leaves out a portion. The table lists around 85,000 clones, 85% to 90% of them singletons, with less than 8.5% in the top ten. The sample was blood. The TCR originated in a woman in her sixties or seventies in good health. The V gene is TRBV7-9, the J gene TRBJ1-1, with D perhaps TRBD1 (5 bases). The chain's CDR3 is CASSRDRGRAEAFF. For the CDR3, the DNA is TGTGCCAGCAGCCGAGACAGAGGACGCGCTGAAGCTTTCTTT. The full variable domain, rest sourced from reference TRBV7-9 and TRBJ1-1, is DTGVSQNPRHKITKRGQNVTFRCDPISEHNRLYWYRQTLGQGPEFLTYFQNEAQLEKSRLLSDRFSAERPKGSFSTLEIQRTEQGDSAMYLCASSRDRGRAEAFFGQGTRLTVV.